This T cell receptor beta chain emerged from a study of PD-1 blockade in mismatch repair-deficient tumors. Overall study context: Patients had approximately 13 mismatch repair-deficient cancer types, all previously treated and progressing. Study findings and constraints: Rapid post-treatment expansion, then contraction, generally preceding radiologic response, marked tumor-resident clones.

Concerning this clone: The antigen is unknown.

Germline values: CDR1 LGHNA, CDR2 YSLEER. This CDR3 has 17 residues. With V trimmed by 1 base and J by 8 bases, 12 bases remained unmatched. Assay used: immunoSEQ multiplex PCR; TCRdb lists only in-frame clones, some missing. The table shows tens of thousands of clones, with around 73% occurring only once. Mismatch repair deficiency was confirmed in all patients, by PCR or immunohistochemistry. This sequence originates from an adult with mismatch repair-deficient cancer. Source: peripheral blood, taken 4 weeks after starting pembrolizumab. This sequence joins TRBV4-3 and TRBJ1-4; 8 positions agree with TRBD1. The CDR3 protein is CASSQGRQGSVGEKLFF. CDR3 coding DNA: TGCGCCAGCAGCCAAGGCAGACAGGGGAGCGTTGGAGAAAAACTGTTTTTT.